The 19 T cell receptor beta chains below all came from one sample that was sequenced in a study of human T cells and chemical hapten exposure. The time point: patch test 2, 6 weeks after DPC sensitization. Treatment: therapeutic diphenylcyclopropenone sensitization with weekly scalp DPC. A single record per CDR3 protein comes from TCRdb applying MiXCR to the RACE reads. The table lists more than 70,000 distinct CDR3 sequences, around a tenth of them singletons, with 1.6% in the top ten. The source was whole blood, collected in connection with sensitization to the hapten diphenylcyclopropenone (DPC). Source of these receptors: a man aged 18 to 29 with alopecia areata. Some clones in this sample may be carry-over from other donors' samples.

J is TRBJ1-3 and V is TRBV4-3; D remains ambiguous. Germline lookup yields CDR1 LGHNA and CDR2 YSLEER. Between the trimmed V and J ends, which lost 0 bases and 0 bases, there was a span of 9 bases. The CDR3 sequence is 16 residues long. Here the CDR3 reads CASSQDRTASGNTIYF. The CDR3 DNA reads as TGCGCCAGCAGCCAAGATCGAACGGCCTCTGGAAACACCATATATTTT.

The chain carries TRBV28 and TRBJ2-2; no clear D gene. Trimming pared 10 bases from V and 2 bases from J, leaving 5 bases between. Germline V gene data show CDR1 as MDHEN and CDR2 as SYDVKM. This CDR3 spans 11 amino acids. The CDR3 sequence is CATGNTGELFF. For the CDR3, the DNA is TGTGCCACCGGAAACACCGGGGAGCTGTTTTTT.

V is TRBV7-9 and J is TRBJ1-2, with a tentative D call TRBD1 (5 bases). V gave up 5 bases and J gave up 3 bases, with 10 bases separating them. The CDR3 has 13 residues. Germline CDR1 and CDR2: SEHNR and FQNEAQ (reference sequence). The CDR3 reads CASSPWTHYGYTF. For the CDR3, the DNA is TGTGCCAGCAGCCCGTGGACACACTATGGCTACACCTTC.

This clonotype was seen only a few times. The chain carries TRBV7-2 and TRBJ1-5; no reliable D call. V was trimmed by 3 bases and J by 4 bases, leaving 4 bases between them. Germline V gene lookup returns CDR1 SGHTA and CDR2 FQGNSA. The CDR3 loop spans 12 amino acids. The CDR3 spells CASSFLNQPQHF. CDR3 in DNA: TGTGCCAGCAGCTTTTTGAATCAGCCCCAGCATTTT.

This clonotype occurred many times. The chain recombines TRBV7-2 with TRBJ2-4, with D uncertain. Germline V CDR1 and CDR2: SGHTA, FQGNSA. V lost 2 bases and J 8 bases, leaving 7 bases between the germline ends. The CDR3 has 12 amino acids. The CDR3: CASSLSEDIQYF. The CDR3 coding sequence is TGTGCCAGCAGCTTAAGCGAAGACATTCAGTACTTC.

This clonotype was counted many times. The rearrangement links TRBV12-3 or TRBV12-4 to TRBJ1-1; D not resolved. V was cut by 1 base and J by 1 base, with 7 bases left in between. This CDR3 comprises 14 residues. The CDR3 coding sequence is TGTGCCAGCAGTTTAGAGGGAAGGAACACTGAAGCTTTCTTT. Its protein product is CASSLEGRNTEAFF.

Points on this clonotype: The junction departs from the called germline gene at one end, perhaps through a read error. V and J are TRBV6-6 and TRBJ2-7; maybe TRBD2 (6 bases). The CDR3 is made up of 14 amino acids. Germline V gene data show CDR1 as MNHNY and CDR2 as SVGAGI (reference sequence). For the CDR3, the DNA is TGTGCCAACAGTTACCGGGACGGGGGCTACGAGCAGTACTTC. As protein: CANSYRDGGYEQYF.

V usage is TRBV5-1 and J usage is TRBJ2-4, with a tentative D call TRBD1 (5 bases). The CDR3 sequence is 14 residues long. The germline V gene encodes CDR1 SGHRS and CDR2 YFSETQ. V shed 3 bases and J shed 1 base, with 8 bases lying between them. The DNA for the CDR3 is TGCGCCAGCAGCTCCCAGGGCGCCAAAAACATTCAGTACTTC. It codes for CASSSQGAKNIQYF.

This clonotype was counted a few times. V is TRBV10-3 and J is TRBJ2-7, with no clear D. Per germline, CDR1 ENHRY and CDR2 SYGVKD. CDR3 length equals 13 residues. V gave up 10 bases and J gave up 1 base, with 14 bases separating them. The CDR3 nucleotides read TGTGCCACGTCAGCCTCGAGGTCCTACGAGCAGTACGTC. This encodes CATSASRSYEQYV.

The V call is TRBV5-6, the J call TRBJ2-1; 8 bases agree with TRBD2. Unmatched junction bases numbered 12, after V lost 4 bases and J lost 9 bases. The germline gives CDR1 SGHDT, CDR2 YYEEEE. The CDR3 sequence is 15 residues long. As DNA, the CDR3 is TGTGCCAGCAGCACCCGGGGGGGCGCGGTGCTTGAGCAGTTCTTC. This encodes CASSTRGGAVLEQFF. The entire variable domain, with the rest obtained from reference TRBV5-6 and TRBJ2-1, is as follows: DAGVTQSPTHLIKTRGQQVTLRCSPKSGHDTVSWYQQALGQGPQFIFQYYEEEERQRGNFPDRFSGHQFPNYSSELNVNALLLGDSALYLCASSTRGGAVLEQFFGPGTRLTVL.

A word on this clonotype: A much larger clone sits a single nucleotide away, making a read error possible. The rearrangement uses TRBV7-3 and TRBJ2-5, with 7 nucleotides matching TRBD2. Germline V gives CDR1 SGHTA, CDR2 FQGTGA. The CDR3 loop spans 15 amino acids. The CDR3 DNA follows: TGTGCCAGCAGCTCCACTCCTAGCGGCCAAGAGAACCAGTACTTC. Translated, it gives CASSSTPSGQENQYF.

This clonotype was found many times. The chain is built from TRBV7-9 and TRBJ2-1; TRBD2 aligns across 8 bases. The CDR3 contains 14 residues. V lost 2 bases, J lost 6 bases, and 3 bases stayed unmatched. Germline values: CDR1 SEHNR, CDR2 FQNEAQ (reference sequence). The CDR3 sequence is CASSLPGGANEQFF. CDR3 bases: TGTGCCAGCAGCTTACCCGGGGGGGCCAATGAGCAGTTCTTC.

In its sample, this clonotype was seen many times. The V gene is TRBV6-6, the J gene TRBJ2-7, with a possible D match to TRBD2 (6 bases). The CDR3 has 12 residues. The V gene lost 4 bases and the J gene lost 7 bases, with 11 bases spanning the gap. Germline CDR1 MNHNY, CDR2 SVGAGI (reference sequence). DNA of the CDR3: TGTGCCAGCAGTTCCCCGGAGGGGGAGCAGTACGTC. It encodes CASSSPEGEQYV.

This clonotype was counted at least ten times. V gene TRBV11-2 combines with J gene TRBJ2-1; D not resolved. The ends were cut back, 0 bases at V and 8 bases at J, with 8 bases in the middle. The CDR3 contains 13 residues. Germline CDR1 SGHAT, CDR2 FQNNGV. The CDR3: CASSLDIRDEQFF. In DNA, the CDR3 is TGTGCCAGCAGCTTAGATATCAGAGATGAGCAGTTCTTC.

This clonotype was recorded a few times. The CDR3 sequence: CASSTYTEEQPQHF. CDR3 DNA sequence: TGTGCCAGCAGTACCTATACGGAGGAACAGCCCCAGCATTTT. The chain couples TRBV2 to TRBJ1-5; D unresolved. Per germline, CDR1 SNHLY and CDR2 FYNNEI. The CDR3 covers 14 residues. Trimming stripped 5 bases from V and 7 bases from J, with 15 bases between.

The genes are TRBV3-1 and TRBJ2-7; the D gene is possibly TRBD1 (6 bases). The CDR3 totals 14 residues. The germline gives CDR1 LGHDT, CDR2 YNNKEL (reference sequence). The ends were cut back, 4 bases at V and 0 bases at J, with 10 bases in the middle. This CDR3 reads CASSRTVSSYEQYV. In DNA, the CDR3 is TGTGCCAGCAGCCGGACAGTCAGCTCCTACGAGCAGTACGTC.

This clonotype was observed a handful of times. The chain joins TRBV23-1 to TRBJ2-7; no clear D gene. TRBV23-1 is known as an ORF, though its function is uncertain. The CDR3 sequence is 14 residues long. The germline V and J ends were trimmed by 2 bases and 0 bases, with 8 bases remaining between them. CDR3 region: CASSQRHSSYEQYV. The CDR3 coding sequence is TGCGCCAGCAGTCAACGCCACAGCTCCTACGAGCAGTACGTC.

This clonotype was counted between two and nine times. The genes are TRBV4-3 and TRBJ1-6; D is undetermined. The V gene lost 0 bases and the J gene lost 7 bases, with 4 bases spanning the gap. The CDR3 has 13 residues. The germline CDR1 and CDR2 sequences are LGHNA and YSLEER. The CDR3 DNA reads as TGCGCCAGCAGCCAAGATCAGAATTCACCCCTCCACTTT. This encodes CASSQDQNSPLHF.

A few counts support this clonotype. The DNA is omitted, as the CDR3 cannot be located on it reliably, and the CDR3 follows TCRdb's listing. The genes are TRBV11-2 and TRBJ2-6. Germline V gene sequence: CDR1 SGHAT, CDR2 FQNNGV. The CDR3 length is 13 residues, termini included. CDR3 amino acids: CASILGGANVLTF.